A single sample gave rise to the 7 T cell receptor beta chains below, sequenced in a study of T cell responses to AZD1222 COVID-19 vaccine. Data came from immunoSEQ multiplex PCR; TCRdb stores just in-frame clones and leaves some out. The sample lists roughly 140,000 clones, under 95% occurring once. The sequencing here drew on peripheral blood, taken on day 0 of AZD1222 vaccination. The receptors here all came from an adult in good health.

The rearrangement joins TRBV7-9 to TRBJ2-1; D is unclear. Trimming took off 5 bases at V and 4 bases at J, with 9 bases between the two ends. Germline assignment: CDR1 SEHNR and CDR2 FQNEAQ (reference sequence). The CDR3 totals 13 residues. The CDR3 loop is CASSHDAYNEQFF. DNA for the CDR3: TGTGCCAGCAGCCATGACGCATACAATGAGCAGTTCTTC.

This chain uses TRBV19 with TRBJ1-1; 9 bases are a match to TRBD1. With V trimmed by 1 base and J by 3 bases, 3 bases remained unmatched. This CDR3 region has 15 residues. Germline CDR1 LNHDA, CDR2 SQIVND (reference sequence). In DNA form, the CDR3 reads TGTGCCAGTAGTATAGTTTGGACAGGGGACACTGAAGCTTTCTTT. It specifies CASSIVWTGDTEAFF.

CDR3 nucleotide sequence: TGTGCCAGCAGAGAGGACACGGAACGGGCCCAGTACTTC. Protein sequence: CASREDTERAQYF. This rearrangement joins TRBV6-5 to TRBJ2-5; tentatively, D is TRBD1 (5 bases). With 6 bases removed from V and 9 bases from J, the gap between germline ends came to 17 bases. CDR1 is MNHEY and CDR2 is SVGAGI in the germline V gene. The CDR3 is 13 residues long.

The sample holds one count of this clone. The chain carries TRBV28 and TRBJ1-6; weak D call: TRBD1 (6 bases). V shed 5 bases and J shed 7 bases, with 15 bases lying between them. CDR1 is MDHEN and CDR2 is SYDVKM in the germline V gene. CDR3 length: 15 amino acids. CDR3 in amino acids: CASSKPQGSNSPLHF. For the CDR3, the DNA is TGTGCCAGCAGTAAACCACAGGGTTCCAATTCACCCCTCCACTTT.

The chain uses TRBV5-6 and TRBJ2-2; tentatively, D is TRBD2 (6 bases). V was shortened by 5 bases and J by 6 bases, with 26 bases between the two germline ends. The CDR3 is 18 amino acids. The germline gives CDR1 SGHDT, CDR2 YYEEEE. The CDR3: CASREIRGGSRIPGELFF. The CDR3 DNA is TGTGCCAGCAGAGAGATCCGTGGAGGGAGCAGGATTCCCGGGGAGCTGTTTTTT.

The chain combines TRBV12-3 or TRBV12-4 with TRBJ2-5; no clear D. V was clipped by 3 bases and J by 7 bases, with 9 bases between them. The CDR3 loop spans 12 amino acids. CDR3: CASSFGVGTQYF. Written as DNA, the CDR3 is TGTGCCAGCAGTTTTGGAGTCGGGACCCAGTACTTC.

V and J are TRBV18 and TRBJ1-1, with 9 bases lining up with TRBD1. V lost 6 bases to trimming and J lost 1 base; unmatched junction nucleotides: 3. This CDR3 has 14 residues. Germline V gene lookup returns CDR1 KGHSH and CDR2 LQKENI. In nucleotides, the CDR3 is TGTGCCAGCTCGCGGGACAGGGCGAACACTGAAGCTTTCTTT. It specifies CASSRDRANTEAFF.